The 16 T cell receptor beta chains below were found in one sample sequenced in a study of shared clonotypes between healthy human individuals. The assay was immunoSEQ multiplex PCR, and TCRdb's table has in-frame clones only and misses some. The table includes 2 million to 3 million clones, 93% detected once. The specimen was naive CD4+ T cells from PBMCs. As to subset: CD45RA+ positively selected. The receptors here all came from a man younger than 35 in good health. Some clones in this sample may be carry-over from other donors' samples.

This clone came up a few times. The chain employs TRBV9 and TRBJ2-1; perhaps TRBD1 as D (6 bases). V was cut by 0 bases and J by 7 bases, with 14 bases left in between. Germline assignment: CDR1 SGDLS and CDR2 YYNGEE. This CDR3 region has 15 residues. The CDR3 spells CASSVATGNGNEQFF. As DNA, the CDR3 is TGTGCCAGCAGCGTAGCGACAGGTAATGGGAATGAGCAGTTCTTC. The complete variable domain, with remaining parts taken from reference TRBV9 and TRBJ2-1, reads DSGVTQTPKHLITATGQRVTLRCSPRSGDLSVYWYQQSLDQGLQFLIQYYNGEERAKGNILERFSAQQFPDLHSELNLSSLELGDSALYFCASSVATGNGNEQFFGPGTRLTVL.

The J gene is TRBJ2-3, the V gene TRBV7-2; no reliable D call. The V gene's germline CDR1 is SGHTA and CDR2 FQGNSA. The ends were cut back, 4 bases at V and 8 bases at J, with 16 bases in the middle. The CDR3 sequence is 14 residues long. DNA of the CDR3: TGTGCCAGCAGCTATTACAGCTCCCGGGCTACGCAGTATTTT. Encoded protein: CASSYYSSRATQYF.

The V call is TRBV9, the J call TRBJ2-1, with 9 bases identical to TRBD2. The CDR3 is made up of 16 amino acids. V lost 5 bases, J lost 3 bases, and 9 bases stayed unmatched. Germline assignment: CDR1 SGDLS and CDR2 YYNGEE. DNA of the CDR3: TGTGCCAGCAGTCTGACTAGCGGCGCTCACTACAATGAGCAGTTCTTC. This codes for CASSLTSGAHYNEQFF.

The chain recombines TRBV5-1 with TRBJ2-3; D is uncertain. The CDR3 totals 11 residues. Germline V gene sequence: CDR1 SGHRS, CDR2 YFSETQ. V was shortened by 7 bases and J by 5 bases, with 8 bases between the two germline ends. CDR3 DNA: TGCGCCAGCGGCCGAGAAGATACGCAGTATTTT. This encodes CASGREDTQYF.

The chain uses TRBV25-1 and TRBJ1-1; no clear D. This CDR3 comprises 12 residues. CDR1 and CDR2 (germline): MGHDK, SYGVNS. Trimming removed 8 bases from V and 11 bases from J, with 18 bases in between. DNA for the CDR3: TGTGCCAGCTCGATGCTCGGGGTCCGTGCTTTCTTT. It is translated as CASSMLGVRAFF.

The chain employs TRBV5-6 and TRBJ1-2; D perhaps matches TRBD1 (6 bases). The CDR3 contains 13 residues. The V gene lost 0 bases and the J gene lost 5 bases, with 8 bases spanning the gap. Germline V gives CDR1 SGHDT, CDR2 YYEEEE. The CDR3 bases are TGTGCCAGCAGCTTGGTTCAGGGGTATGGCTACACCTTC. It is translated as CASSLVQGYGYTF. The entire variable domain, with the rest obtained from reference TRBV5-6 and TRBJ1-2, is as follows: DAGVTQSPTHLIKTRGQQVTLRCSPKSGHDTVSWYQQALGQGPQFIFQYYEEEERQRGNFPDRFSGHQFPNYSSELNVNALLLGDSALYLCASSLVQGYGYTFGSGTRLTVV.

In nucleotides, the CDR3 is TGTGCCAGCCAAAGGGACAGGGCCGTGGAGCAGTACTTC. This sequence encodes CASQRDRAVEQYF. The chain joins TRBV7-9 to TRBJ2-7; 9 nucleotides line up with TRBD1. V shed 8 bases, J shed 7 bases, and the junction held 9 bases outside the gene matches. The CDR3 length is 13 residues. Germline V gene data show CDR1 as SEHNR and CDR2 as FQNEAQ (reference sequence).

CDR3 region: CASRATGGQKETQYF. The DNA of the CDR3 is TGTGCCAGCAGGGCGACCGGTGGACAGAAAGAGACCCAGTACTTC. The chain links TRBV28 to TRBJ2-5; perhaps TRBD1 as D (6 bases). The CDR3 covers 15 residues. Germline V gene lookup returns CDR1 MDHEN and CDR2 SYDVKM. Trimming pared 6 bases from V and 3 bases from J, leaving 17 bases between.

This sequence joins TRBV28 and TRBJ2-5, with D unresolved. The CDR3 runs to 17 residues. The ends were cut back, 6 bases at V and 2 bases at J, with 22 bases in the middle. Looked up from germline, CDR1 is MDHEN and CDR2 is SYDVKM. In nucleotides, the CDR3 is TGTGCCAGCAGACCTCCCATCTATAAGGGCACACAAGAGACCCAGTACTTC. Translation: CASRPPIYKGTQETQYF.

The chain links TRBV5-1 to TRBJ2-3; 7 bases match TRBD2. Germline V gene sequence: CDR1 SGHRS, CDR2 YFSETQ. The trim removed 3 bases at V and 1 base at J, leaving 5 bases unmatched. CDR3 length: 15 amino acids. CDR3 sequence: CASSSGLTGTDTQYF. CDR3 sequence (DNA): TGCGCCAGCAGCTCGGGACTAACTGGCACAGATACGCAGTATTTT. The full variable domain, its missing parts supplied by reference TRBV5-1 and TRBJ2-3, is KAGVTQTPRYLIKTRGQQVTLSCSPISGHRSVSWYQQTPGQGLQFLFEYFSETQRNKGNFPGRFSGRQFSNSRSEMNVSTLELGDSALYLCASSSGLTGTDTQYFGPGTRLTVL.

This chain uses TRBV13 with TRBJ2-2, with 10 bases that match TRBD1. Germline CDR1 and CDR2: PRHDT and FYEKMQ (reference sequence). CDR3 length: 14 residues. Unmatched junction bases numbered 2, after V lost 4 bases and J lost 6 bases. CDR3 nucleotides: TGTGCCAGCAGCTCGACAGGGGGCGCCGGGGAGCTGTTTTTT. Translated, it gives CASSSTGGAGELFF.

This clone came up a few times. The rearrangement uses TRBV7-9 and TRBJ1-2; a weak D match, TRBD1 (5 bases). V was clipped by 4 bases and J by 7 bases, with 19 bases between them. Germline CDR1 is SEHNR and CDR2 is FQNEAQ (reference sequence). CDR3 length: 15 residues. In DNA, the CDR3 is TGTGCCAGCAGCTCCCCCATGGGACCCTTGACTGGCTACACCTTC. It specifies CASSSPMGPLTGYTF.

In nucleotides, the CDR3 is TGTGCCAGCAGTGAAGGGGGGACAGAATACGAGCAGTACTTC. Protein: CASSEGGTEYEQYF. The genes are TRBV6-1 and TRBJ2-7; 7 positions match TRBD1. The ends lost 1 base at V and 4 bases at J; junction bases unmatched: 4. The V gene's germline CDR1 is MNHNS and CDR2 SASEGT. This CDR3 has 14 residues.

This chain joins TRBV5-1 and TRBJ1-4; TRBD1 aligns across 7 bases. CDR1 and CDR2 (germline): SGHRS, YFSETQ. J gave up 8 bases and V 4 bases, and 5 bases lay outside the gene matches. The CDR3 spans 13 residues. In DNA form, the CDR3 reads TGCGCCAGCAGCCGGGACAGACTAGAAAAACTGTTTTTT. Protein: CASSRDRLEKLFF.

This chain connects TRBV5-6 to TRBJ1-4; no clear D. The V gene lost 0 bases and the J gene lost 5 bases, with 5 bases spanning the gap. This CDR3 contains 13 residues. CDR1 is SGHDT, CDR2 YYEEEE, per germline. The CDR3 DNA follows: TGTGCCAGCAGCTTGGCCACCAATGAAAAACTGTTTTTT. Translating gives CASSLATNEKLFF.

V and J are TRBV28 and TRBJ1-2, with 7 nucleotides matching TRBD1. This CDR3 is built from 12 residues. Germline CDR1 MDHEN, CDR2 SYDVKM. V gave up 7 bases and J gave up 8 bases; unmatched junction bases: 7. DNA for the CDR3: TGTGCCAGCAAGGGAGACAGGGTCGGCTACACCTTC. Protein sequence: CASKGDRVGYTF.